The 20 T cell receptor beta chains in this list originate from one sample, sequenced in a study of blood T cell repertoires in COVID-19. Here immunoSEQ multiplex PCR was the method, and the copy in TCRdb shows in-frame clones only, minus some. Of some 460,000 clones in the sample, around nine tenths are singletons; the top ten hold around 1.8%. Sample: PBMCs or T cells enriched from blood (not recorded which). The receptor set was obtained from a woman aged 18-29 years with acute COVID-19.

This clone was seen a single time. The chain uses TRBV27 and TRBJ2-5; TRBD2 might be the D (6 bases). The V and J ends lost 9 bases and 4 bases respectively, with 24 bases between them. The germline gives CDR1 MNHEY, CDR2 SMNVEV (reference sequence). The CDR3 is made up of 16 amino acids. The CDR3 DNA is TGTGCCAGTCGACCTTTGCTAGCGCCGGCGGGAGAGACCCAGTACTTC. Translating it yields CASRPLLAPAGETQYF.

J is TRBJ1-2 and V is TRBV28; tentative D call: TRBD1 (6 bases). Between the trimmed V and J ends, which lost 5 bases and 11 bases, there was a span of 18 bases. CDR3 size: 13 residues. Germline assignment: CDR1 MDHEN and CDR2 SYDVKM. CDR3 nucleotide sequence: TGTGCCAGCAGTCCGAACCGCCGGGACATTTACACCTTC. Its translation is CASSPNRRDIYTF.

There are a few counts of this clone. The chain combines TRBV5-4 with TRBJ1-2, with 7 bases that match TRBD1. CDR1 is SGHNT, CDR2 YYREEE, per germline (reference sequence). Losses at the gene ends were 3 bases for V and 4 bases for J; bases not matched to a gene: 15. The CDR3 is 17 amino acids. CDR3 DNA sequence: TGTGCCAGCAGCTCCCCCTGGACAGGCGAGAACCGCTATGGCTACACCTTC. This sequence encodes CASSSPWTGENRYGYTF. The full variable domain, in which reference TRBV5-4 and TRBJ1-2 provide the parts outside the CDR3, is ETGVTQSPTHLIKTRGQQVTLRCSSQSGHNTVSWYQQALGQGPQFIFQYYREEENGRGNFPPRFSGLQFPNYSSELNVNALELDDSALYLCASSSPWTGENRYGYTFGSGTRLTVV.

This chain joins TRBV4-1 and TRBJ2-2, with TRBD1 matching 9 bases. The CDR3 is 16 residues long. The V gene end was trimmed by 1 base and the J gene end by 3 bases; junction bases not matched to a gene: 3. In germline, CDR1 is MGHRA, CDR2 YSYEKL. The CDR3 nucleotides read TGCGCCAGCAGCCAAGCACAGGGGGCGGACACCGGGGAGCTGTTTTTT. It yields the protein CASSQAQGADTGELFF.

The chain recombines TRBV28 with TRBJ1-5, with D unclear. This CDR3 is built from 17 residues. Trimming removed 4 bases at V and 0 bases at J, with 16 bases between. CDR1 and CDR2 (germline): MDHEN, SYDVKM. CDR3 residues: CASSSIRLFYSNQPQHF. The CDR3 DNA follows: TGTGCCAGCAGTTCAATCCGGTTATTCTATAGCAATCAGCCCCAGCATTTT.

This sequence joins TRBV2 and TRBJ2-2; 7 bases fit TRBD2. The CDR3 runs to 12 residues. CDR1 SNHLY and CDR2 FYNNEI come from the germline V gene. V trimming: 8 bases; J trimming: 5 bases; junction bases outside the gene matches: 2. CDR3 bases: TGTGCCAGCCGGGGGGAGACCGGGGAGCTGTTTTTT. Its translation is CASRGETGELFF.

This chain links TRBV7-9 with TRBJ1-6, with 7 bases aligning to TRBD1. This CDR3 is 15 amino acids long. Per germline, CDR1 SEHNR and CDR2 FQNEAQ (reference sequence). The V segment lost 7 bases and the J segment 7 bases; nucleotides outside the gene matches: 10. The CDR3 nucleotides read TGTGCCAGCACCCCCCTGACAGGGTCAAATTCACCCCTCCACTTT. Translated, it gives CASTPLTGSNSPLHF.

CDR3 in amino acids: CASLGQGYTEAFF. For the CDR3, the DNA is TGTGCCAGCCTAGGACAGGGCTACACTGAAGCTTTCTTT. The chain couples TRBV27 to TRBJ1-1, with 8 positions matching TRBD1. After removal of 8 bases from V and 3 bases from J, the junction contained 5 bases not matched to a gene. This CDR3 region has 13 residues. CDR1 and CDR2 (germline): MNHEY, SMNVEV (reference sequence).

The gene calls are TRBV10-1 and TRBJ2-7; 13 nucleotides match TRBD2. Losses at the gene ends were 9 bases for V and 1 base for J; bases not matched to a gene: 3. This CDR3 is built from 14 residues. Germline V gives CDR1 WNHNN, CDR2 SYGVQD (reference sequence). CDR3 region: CASGTSGISYEQYF. The CDR3, as DNA: TGCGCCAGTGGGACTAGCGGGATTTCCTACGAGCAGTACTTC.

The chain links TRBV4-3 to TRBJ2-7; 10 bases align to TRBD2. V lost 0 bases, J lost 2 bases, and 4 bases stayed unmatched. This CDR3 is built from 16 residues. Per germline, CDR1 LGHNA and CDR2 YSLEER. The CDR3: CASSQDLAGGAYEQYF. In nucleotides, the CDR3 is TGCGCCAGCAGCCAAGACTTAGCGGGAGGAGCCTACGAGCAGTACTTC.

The rearrangement links TRBV19 to TRBJ1-3; D gene uncertain. This CDR3 is built from 16 residues. Germline V gene lookup returns CDR1 LNHDA and CDR2 SQIVND (reference sequence). V was pared by 3 bases and J by 2 bases, with 14 bases between. DNA of the CDR3: TGTGCCAGTAGTATCCGGGGAGCCGGGACTGGAAACACCATATATTTT. It encodes CASSIRGAGTGNTIYF. Full variable domain (missing parts from reference TRBV19 and TRBJ1-3): DGGITQSPKYLFRKEGQNVTLSCEQNLNHDAMYWYRQDPGQGLRLIYYSQIVNDFQKGDIAEGYSVSREKKESFPLTVTSAQKNPTAFYLCASSIRGAGTGNTIYFGEGSWLTVV.

The V and J genes are TRBV6-5 and TRBJ2-7; 8 nucleotides align to TRBD2. V dropped 5 bases and J dropped 3; count of bases not matched to a gene: 9. This CDR3 has 15 amino acids. Germline assignment: CDR1 MNHEY and CDR2 SVGAGI. In nucleotides, the CDR3 is TGTGCCAGCAGTCAAAAATCTAGCGGGCGCTACGAGCAGTACTTC. Translated: CASSQKSSGRYEQYF.

This chain links TRBV10-3 with TRBJ2-7, with 8 bases matching TRBD2. V shed 3 bases, J shed 2 bases, and the junction held 6 bases outside the gene matches. Germline values: CDR1 ENHRY, CDR2 SYGVKD. CDR3 length: 15 residues. The CDR3 region is CAISDPSGSTYEQYF. CDR3 nucleotides: TGTGCCATCAGTGATCCGAGCGGGAGCACCTACGAGCAGTACTTC.

This clone was detected a few times. The V gene is TRBV5-6, the J gene TRBJ1-3; no firm D call. The CDR3 contains 12 residues. V was cut by 0 bases and J by 7 bases, with 5 bases left in between. From germline, CDR1 is SGHDT and CDR2 YYEEEE. The CDR3 spells CASSLASNTIYF. CDR3 DNA: TGTGCCAGCAGCTTGGCATCCAACACCATATATTTT.

The chain is built from TRBV18 and TRBJ1-4; D unresolved. The germline V gene encodes CDR1 KGHSH and CDR2 LQKENI. The CDR3 covers 15 residues. The V end was cut by 1 base, the J end by 5 bases, with 11 bases between. The DNA of the CDR3 is TGTGCCAGCTCACCACAGGCCACAGAAAATGAAAAACTGTTTTTT. This codes for CASSPQATENEKLFF.

The J gene is TRBJ1-5, the V gene TRBV4-1; TRBD1 aligns across 11 bases. V was pared by 0 bases and J by 8 bases, with 6 bases of the junction left unmatched. The CDR3 totals 16 residues. The germline CDR1 and CDR2 sequences are MGHRA and YSYEKL. CDR3 protein: CASSQEGTGGWKPQHF. The CDR3 bases are TGCGCCAGCAGCCAAGAGGGGACAGGGGGTTGGAAGCCCCAGCATTTT.

The V gene is TRBV3-1 (or the pseudogene TRBV3-2), the J gene TRBJ2-7; 7 nucleotides match TRBD1. CDR1 is LGHDT, CDR2 YNNKEL, per germline (reference sequence). After removal of 1 base from V and 2 bases from J, the junction contained 5 bases not matched to a gene. This CDR3 contains 15 residues. The CDR3 is CASSQVAGGTYEQYF. The CDR3 DNA reads as TGTGCCAGCAGCCAAGTGGCAGGGGGAACCTACGAGCAGTACTTC.

The chain combines TRBV6-5 with TRBJ1-5, with 7 nucleotides matching TRBD1. Trimming removed 10 bases from V and 7 bases from J; junction bases left unmatched: 10. The V gene's germline CDR1 is MNHEY and CDR2 SVGAGI. This CDR3 spans 13 amino acids. The CDR3 nucleotides read TGTGCCACCAACGAAGGGGGCAGACAGCCCCAGCATTTT. Its translation: CATNEGGRQPQHF.

The chain joins TRBV19 to TRBJ2-7, with a tentative D call TRBD2 (6 bases). V lost 6 bases to trimming and J lost 5 bases, with 14 bases between them. CDR3 length: 13 residues. Germline lookup yields CDR1 LNHDA and CDR2 SQIVND (reference sequence). CDR3 nucleotide sequence: TGTGCCAGTAGCCTTGGGGGGTTAAACGAGCAGTACTTC. It yields the protein CASSLGGLNEQYF.

This chain links TRBV9 with TRBJ1-3, with 8 bases identical to TRBD1. The CDR3 runs 16 residues. V lost 3 bases, J lost 11 bases, and 16 bases stayed unmatched. Germline assignment: CDR1 SGDLS and CDR2 YYNGEE. CDR3 in DNA: TGTGCCAGCAGCGCACAACCCAACGTGCTACAGGGGGCCATATATTTT. It is translated as CASSAQPNVLQGAIYF.